This T cell receptor beta chain was found in a study of cytomegalovirus exposure and HLA in healthy donors. Study context: The early release's HLA-typed donors yielded 65 million to 85 million unique TCRs. Of 398 genotyped donors, about 81% clustered with self-reported Caucasian donors. Study observations and caveats: When analyzed later, a missense DCLRE1C variant was found to be linked to TCR beta V- and J-gene trimming.

Comment on this clone: Antigen: not known.

In the PCR, 60 Vbeta and 13 Jbeta primers were used. Profiled with immunoSEQ multiplex PCR; TCRdb holds only in-frame clones, not every one. In all, the sample yields about 37,000 clones. There was no recording of CMV serostatus for this donor. The germline V gene encodes CDR1 LNHDA and CDR2 SQIVND (reference sequence). This CDR3 has 13 residues. Trimming removed 4 bases from V and 8 bases from J; junction bases left unmatched: 2. The chain carries TRBV19 and TRBJ1-6, with TRBD1 matching 7 bases. The sample taken for sequencing was PBMCs. The receptor comes from a human donor in good health. The DNA of the CDR3 is TGTGCCAGTAGTAAAGACAGGGATTCACCCCTCCACTTT. This translates into CASSKDRDSPLHF.